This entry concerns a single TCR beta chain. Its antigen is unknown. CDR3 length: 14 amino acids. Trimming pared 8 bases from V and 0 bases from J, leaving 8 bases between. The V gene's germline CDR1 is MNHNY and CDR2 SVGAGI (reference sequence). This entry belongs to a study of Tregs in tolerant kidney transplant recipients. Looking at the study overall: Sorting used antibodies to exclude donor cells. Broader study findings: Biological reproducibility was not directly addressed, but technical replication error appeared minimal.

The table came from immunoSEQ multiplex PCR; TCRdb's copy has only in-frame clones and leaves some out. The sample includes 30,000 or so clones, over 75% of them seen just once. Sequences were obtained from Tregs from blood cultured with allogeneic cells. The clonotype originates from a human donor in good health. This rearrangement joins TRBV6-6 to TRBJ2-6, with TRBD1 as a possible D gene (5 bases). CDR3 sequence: CASVRVSGANVLTF. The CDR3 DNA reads TGTGCCAGCGTCAGGGTCTCTGGGGCCAACGTCCTGACTTTC.